These 2 T cell receptor beta chains share one sample of origin, sequenced in a study of T-cell reconstitution after alpha-beta-depleted transplantation in children. Unique molecular identifiers were incorporated when the TCRbeta library was constructed. TCRdb ran MiXCR on the PCR reads and lists one entry per CDR3 protein. The sample holds approximately 500,000 distinct CDR3 sequences, about 10% seen once. The sample in question was PBMCs, obtained before TCRalphabeta/CD19-depleted stem cell transplant. These receptors came from a child aged 2 to 10 with inherited bone marrow failure, due to receive a stem cell transplant.

The V call is TRBV7-2, the J call TRBJ2-2, with 11 bases aligning to TRBD2. Germline CDR1 reads SGHTA; CDR2 reads FQGNSA. With 5 bases clipped from V and 4 bases from J, the junction kept 6 bases outside the gene matches. The CDR3 spans 16 residues. DNA for the CDR3: TGTGCCAGCAGCCGTAGCGGGAGGGCCGTCACCGGGGAGCTGTTTTTT. Protein: CASSRSGRAVTGELFF.

This clonotype was found many times. V and J are TRBV27 and TRBJ2-7, with TRBD1 matching 9 bases. The CDR3 is made up of 15 amino acids. J gave up 2 bases and V 6 bases, and 8 bases lay outside the gene matches. Germline-derived CDR1 and CDR2 are MNHEY and SMNVEV (reference sequence). The CDR3 region is CASSPVRTGAYEQYF. DNA of the CDR3: TGTGCCAGCAGCCCTGTAAGGACAGGGGCCTACGAGCAGTACTTC.